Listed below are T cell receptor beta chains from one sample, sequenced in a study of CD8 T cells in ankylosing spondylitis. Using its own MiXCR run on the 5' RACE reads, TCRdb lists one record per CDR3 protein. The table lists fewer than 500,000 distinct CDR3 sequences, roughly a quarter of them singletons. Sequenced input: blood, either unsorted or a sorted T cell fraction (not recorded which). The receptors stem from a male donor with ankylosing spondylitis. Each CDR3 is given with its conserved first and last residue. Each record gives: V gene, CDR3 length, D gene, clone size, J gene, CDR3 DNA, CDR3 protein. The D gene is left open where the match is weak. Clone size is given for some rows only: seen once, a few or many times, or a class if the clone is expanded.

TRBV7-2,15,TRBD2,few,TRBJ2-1,TGTGCCAGCAGCTTAGATTCGCGGGAGCATGGTGAGCAGTTCTTC,CASSLDSREHGEQFF
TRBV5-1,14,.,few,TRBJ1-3,TGCGCCAGCAGCGTAGGTCGGCTGGAAGACACCATATATTTT,CASSVGRLEDTIYF
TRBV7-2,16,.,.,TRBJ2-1,TGTGCCAGCAGCTTAGTCGGGAGCGGACGCAAGAATGAGCAGTTCTTC,CASSLVGSGRKNEQFF
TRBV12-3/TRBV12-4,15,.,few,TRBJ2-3,TGTGCCAGCAGGCTATTCGCAAAAGGGGCAGATACGCAGTATTTT,CASRLFAKGADTQYF
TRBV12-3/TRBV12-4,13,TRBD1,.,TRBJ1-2,TGTGCCAGCAGTCTCCGGGACAGTGGGGGCTACACCTTC,CASSLRDSGGYTF
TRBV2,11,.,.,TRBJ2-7,TGTGCCAGCAGAGGCCCCTACGAGCAGTACTTC,CASRGPYEQYF
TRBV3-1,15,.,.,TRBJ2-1,TGTGCCAGCAGCCAAGGGAGGCCGGGACGGGATGAGCAGTTCTTC,CASSQGRPGRDEQFF
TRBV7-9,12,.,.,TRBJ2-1,TGTGCCAGCAGCCTAGGACTAACCCAGGGGTTCTTC,CASSLGLTQGFF
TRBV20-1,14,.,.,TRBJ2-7,TGCAGTGCTAGAAGAGGACAGAGCCTGGGGGAGCAGTACTTC,CSARRGQSLGEQYF
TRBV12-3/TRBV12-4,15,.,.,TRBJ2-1,TGTGCCAGCAGTTTAGTGACTAGTCTGGTAGGTGAGCAGTTCTTC,CASSLVTSLVGEQFF
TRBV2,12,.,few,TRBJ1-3,TGTGCCAGCAGTGAATCGGCAGGGACCATATATTTT,CASSESAGTIYF
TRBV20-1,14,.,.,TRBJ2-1,TGCAGTGCTCCATCTAGGGGGGCCTTGAATGAGCAGTTCTTC,CSAPSRGALNEQFF
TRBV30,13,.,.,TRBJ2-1,TGTGCCTGGAGTGCCCAGCGGGACAATGAGCAGTTCTTC,CAWSAQRDNEQFF
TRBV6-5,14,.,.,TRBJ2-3,TGTGCCAGCAGTTACCGCCAGGGAACAGATACGCAGTATTTT,CASSYRQGTDTQYF
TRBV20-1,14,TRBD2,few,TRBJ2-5,TGCAGTGAATTGTTAGCGGGAAGAAGTGAGACCCAGTACTTC,CSELLAGRSETQYF
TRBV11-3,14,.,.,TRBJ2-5,TGTGCCAGCAACCCCGGGATGAAGAAAGAGACCCAGTACTTC,CASNPGMKKETQYF
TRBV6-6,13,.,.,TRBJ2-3,TGTGCCAGCAGTTACGGGCCCACAGATACGCAGTATTTT,CASSYGPTDTQYF
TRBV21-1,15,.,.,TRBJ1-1,TGTGCCAGCAGCGACCCGCCCCTAAGTGGAACTGAAGCTTTCTTT,CASSDPPLSGTEAFF
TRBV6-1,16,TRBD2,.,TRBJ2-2,TGTGCCAGCAGCAGAGGGACTAGCGGAAACACCGGGGAGCTGTTTTTT,CASSRGTSGNTGELFF
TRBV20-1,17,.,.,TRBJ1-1,TGCAGTGCTCTGACAAGCCTCGGGCCTAACATGAACACTGAAGCTTTCTTT,CSALTSLGPNMNTEAFF
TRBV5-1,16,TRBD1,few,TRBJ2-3,TGCGCCAGCAGCTTCAACGGACAGGGGGCAACAGATACGCAGTATTTT,CASSFNGQGATDTQYF
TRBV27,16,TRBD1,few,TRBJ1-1,TGTGCGACTCAACCGGGACAGGGGGTAATGAACACTGAAGCTTTCTTT,CATQPGQGVMNTEAFF
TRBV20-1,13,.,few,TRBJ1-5,TGCAGTGCTAGCCGGGACATCAATCAGCCCCAGCATTTT,CSASRDINQPQHF
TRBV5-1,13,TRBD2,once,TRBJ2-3,TGCGCCAGCAGCCTCACTGGACTAGCGACGCAGTATTTT,CASSLTGLATQYF
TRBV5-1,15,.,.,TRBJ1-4,TGCGCCAGCAGCTTCCTATCTGCAACTAATGAAAAACTGTTTTTT,CASSFLSATNEKLFF
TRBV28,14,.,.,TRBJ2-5,TGTGCCAGCAGTTTAGGGGGAGATTTTGAGACCCAGTACTTC,CASSLGGDFETQYF
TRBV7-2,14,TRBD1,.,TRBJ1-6,TGTGCCAGCAGCCCGACAGGGGCTCATTCACCCCTCCACTTT,CASSPTGAHSPLHF
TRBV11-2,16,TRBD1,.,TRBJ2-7,TGTGCCAGCAGCTTAGATCCAGACAGGGCCGCCTACGAGCAGTACTTC,CASSLDPDRAAYEQYF
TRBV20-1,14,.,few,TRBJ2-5,TGCAGTGCTAGAGGCGGTCAGGGGCAAGAGACCCAGTACTTC,CSARGGQGQETQYF
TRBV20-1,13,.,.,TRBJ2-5,TGCAGTGCCGCCCCAGGGCTCCAAGAGACCCAGTACTTC,CSAAPGLQETQYF
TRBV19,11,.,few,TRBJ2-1,TGTGCCAGTAGTACAGCGCGCGAGCAGTTCTTC,CASSTAREQFF
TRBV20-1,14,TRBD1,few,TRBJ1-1,TGCAGTGCCCAACTAGGGACAGGAAACACTGAAGCTTTCTTT,CSAQLGTGNTEAFF
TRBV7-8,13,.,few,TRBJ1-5,TGTGCCAGCAGCTTAGTCTGGGGCGGGCCCCAGCATTTT,CASSLVWGGPQHF
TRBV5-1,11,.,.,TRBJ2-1,TGCGCCACCCGTGACCACAATGAGCAGTTCTTC,CATRDHNEQFF
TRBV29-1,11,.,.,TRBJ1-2,TGCAGCGTTGGGGAGCGGTATGGCTACACCTTC,CSVGERYGYTF
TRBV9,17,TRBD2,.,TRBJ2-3,TGTGCCAGCAGCGGGGGGACTAGCGGGTTCTACACAGATACGCAGTATTTT,CASSGGTSGFYTDTQYF
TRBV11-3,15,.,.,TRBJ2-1,TGTGCCAGCAGCTCCCGGGGGAGCTCCTACAATGAGCAGTTCTTC,CASSSRGSSYNEQFF
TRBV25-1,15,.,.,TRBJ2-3,TGTGCCAGCAGTGAACCGACCCGGGGCACAGATACGCAGTATTTT,CASSEPTRGTDTQYF
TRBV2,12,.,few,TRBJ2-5,TGTGCCAGCCGGGGAATCCAAGAGACCCAGTACTTC,CASRGIQETQYF
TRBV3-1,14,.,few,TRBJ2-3,TGTGCCAGCAGCCGGGGAGTCCCCACAGATACGCAGTATTTT,CASSRGVPTDTQYF
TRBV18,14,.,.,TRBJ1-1,TGTGCCAGCTCCCAATCATGGGTAGACACTGAAGCTTTCTTT,CASSQSWVDTEAFF
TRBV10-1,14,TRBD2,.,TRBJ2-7,TGCGCCAGCAGCGAGACTAGCGGGAAATACGAGCAGTACTTC,CASSETSGKYEQYF
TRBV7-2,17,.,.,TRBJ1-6,TGTGCCAGCAGCTCTGGAACAGGGCTTACCTATAATTCACCCCTCCACTTT,CASSSGTGLTYNSPLHF
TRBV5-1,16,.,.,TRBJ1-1,TGCGCCAGCAGCTTGGGTCGTGGCAGTTTGAACACTGAAGCTTTCTTT,CASSLGRGSLNTEAFF
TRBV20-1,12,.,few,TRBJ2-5,TGCAGTGCAGGAGGGTACCAAGAGACCCAGTACTTC,CSAGGYQETQYF
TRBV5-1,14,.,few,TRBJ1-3,TGCGCCAGCAAGGTGGTTGACTCTGGAAACACCATATATTTT,CASKVVDSGNTIYF
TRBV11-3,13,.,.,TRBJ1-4,TGTGCCAGCAGCGCAGACACTAATGAAAAACTGTTTTTT,CASSADTNEKLFF
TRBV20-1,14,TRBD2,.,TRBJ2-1,TGCAGTGCTAGGGCAGCGGGAGGATTATATGAGCAGTTCTTC,CSARAAGGLYEQFF
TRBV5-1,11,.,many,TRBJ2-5,TGCGCCAGCAGTTCGGGGGAGACCCAGTACTTC,CASSSGETQYF
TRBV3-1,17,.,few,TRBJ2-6,TGTGCCAGCAGCCCCCCCGGGGATCGCTCTGGGGCCAACGTCCTGACTTTC,CASSPPGDRSGANVLTF
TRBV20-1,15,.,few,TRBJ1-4,TGCAGTGCTAGAGACCCACGGGGGGGCGACGAAAAACTGTTTTTT,CSARDPRGGDEKLFF